Listed below are T cell receptor beta chains from one sample, sequenced in a study of radiation and T cells in renal cell carcinoma. Generated by immunoSEQ multiplex PCR, the TCRdb table keeps only in-frame clones and is missing some. The repertoire consists of 40,000 to 60,000 clones, with roughly 78% occurring once and the leading ten covering under 30%. The source material was blood, sampled from a patient whose treatment included radiotherapy and nephrectomy. The receptor source for this set is a woman in her seventies with renal cell carcinoma. CDR3s include the opening cysteine and the closing phenylalanine or tryptophan. D genes are given only for firm matches. Not every row has a clone size; where given, it reads once, few, many or a size class.

j_gene,d_gene,v_gene,abundance,CDR3nt,CDR3aa
TRBJ1-2,-,TRBV19,-,TGTGCCAGCCTCGCCCCTAACAATGATGGCTACACCTTC,CASLAPNNDGYTF
TRBJ2-3,-,TRBV2,-,TGTGCCAGCAAGGAAACGGGAGTAGATACGCAGTATTTT,CASKETGVDTQYF
TRBJ2-3,-,TRBV30,-,TGTGCCTGGGCGACAGGAGGCTATGTAGATACGCAGTATTTT,CAWATGGYVDTQYF
TRBJ1-6,-,TRBV19,-,TGTGCCAGTAGTATGGGACACGGAAATCAGGGTTATAATTCACCCCTCCACTTT,CASSMGHGNQGYNSPLHF
TRBJ2-2,-,TRBV5-6,few,TGTGCCAGCAGCTTGCAAGGGGGTTCGGGCGGGGAGCTGTTTTTT,CASSLQGGSGGELFF
TRBJ1-2,-,TRBV7-9,-,TGTGCCAGCAGCACGGACTGGGGGTATCGGTTTGGCTACACCTTC,CASSTDWGYRFGYTF
TRBJ2-5,-,TRBV5-1,-,TGCGCCAGCAGCGTGGTGGCCGGCAGTGGCATGGAGACCCAGTACTTC,CASSVVAGSGMETQYF
TRBJ2-2,-,TRBV13,-,TGTGCCAGCAGCTTAGGGACCGCCGGGGCCGGGGAGCTGTTTTTT,CASSLGTAGAGELFF
TRBJ1-3,TRBD1,TRBV27,-,TGTGCCAGCAGGCTAACAGGGGTCGGTGGAAACACCATATATTTT,CASRLTGVGGNTIYF
TRBJ1-1,-,TRBV15,-,TGTGCCACCAGCACCCGACAGAGAACTGAAGCTTTCTTT,CATSTRQRTEAFF
TRBJ1-5,TRBD1,TRBV2,many,TGTGCCAGCAGTGAAAGGACAGGGGGTCAACCCCAGCATTTT,CASSERTGGQPQHF
TRBJ2-6,TRBD2,TRBV7-2,-,TGTGCCAGCAGCTTACGGCGGGAGTCATACGGGGCCAACGTCCTGACTTTC,CASSLRRESYGANVLTF
TRBJ2-1,-,TRBV6-1,few,TGTGCCAGATATAATGAGCAGTTCTTC,CARYNEQFF
TRBJ2-5,TRBD2,TRBV2,-,TGTGCCAGCAGGGAGTTGACTAGCGGCCAAGAGACCCAGTACTTC,CASRELTSGQETQYF
TRBJ2-5,-,TRBV5-1,once,TGCGCCAGCAGCTTGGGGACGGGGGAAGAGACCCAGTACTTC,CASSLGTGEETQYF
TRBJ1-1,-,TRBV6-1,once,TGTGCCAGCAGTGAATTCCCAATGAACACTGAAGCTTTCTTT,CASSEFPMNTEAFF
TRBJ2-1,-,TRBV29-1,-,TGCAGCGTAGCTTCCACGGGAGAGATACAGTTCTTC,CSVASTGEIQFF
TRBJ1-1,-,TRBV18,-,TGTGCCAGCTCCCGGGTTCCTGCTAGTCAATCAATGAACACTGAAGCTTTCTTT,CASSRVPASQSMNTEAFF
TRBJ2-7,-,TRBV2,-,TGTGCCAGCATCCCTAGTCGGCTTGCGAGGCGCTACGAGCAGTACTTC,CASIPSRLARRYEQYF
TRBJ1-2,-,TRBV6-5,-,TGTGCCAGCAGTGACTCCCTGGGGGCTAACTATGGCTACACCTTC,CASSDSLGANYGYTF
TRBJ2-1,TRBD2,TRBV27,-,TGTGCCAGCAGTTTAGGAGCGGGGGGGCTTGATGAGCAGTTCTTC,CASSLGAGGLDEQFF
TRBJ1-2,TRBD1,TRBV4-1,few,TGCGCCAGCAGCCCCTTGGAGGGGGCGGGCTATGGCTACACCTTC,CASSPLEGAGYGYTF
TRBJ1-5,TRBD1,TRBV7-2,-,TGTGCCAGCAGCTTAGAACAGGGGAGTCGGCCCCAGCATTTT,CASSLEQGSRPQHF
TRBJ2-7,TRBD1,TRBV29-1,-,TGCAGCGTCGACTCACAGGGGAGCGAGCAGTACTTC,CSVDSQGSEQYF
TRBJ2-2,-,TRBV6-4,-,TGTGCCAGCAGTGACAGGGACACCGGGGAGCTGTTTTTT,CASSDRDTGELFF
TRBJ2-5,-,TRBV29-1,-,TGCAGCGTCCACAGGGAGGGAGAGACCCAGTACTTC,CSVHREGETQYF
TRBJ2-7,TRBD2,TRBV6-5,-,TGTGCCAGCAGATTGGGACTAGCGGGAGGCGAGCAGTACTTC,CASRLGLAGGEQYF
TRBJ2-7,-,TRBV29-1,once,TGCAGCGTCGGAGGGGGATCCTACGAGCAGTACTTC,CSVGGGSYEQYF
TRBJ1-3,-,TRBV7-9,-,TGTGCCAGCAGCCAGGGTAACACCATATATTTT,CASSQGNTIYF
TRBJ2-5,TRBD1,TRBV7-7,-,TGTGCCAGCAGCTTAGGAGGGGCAGGGGGACAAGAGACCCAGTACTTC,CASSLGGAGGQETQYF
TRBJ2-6,-,TRBV5-4,-,TGTGCCAGCAGCTTAGTAATGGGTTCCGGGGCCAACGTCCTGACTTTC,CASSLVMGSGANVLTF
TRBJ1-2,-,TRBV4-3,-,TGCGCCAGCAGCCAAGAGTTAACAGGAACGGATGGCTACACCTTC,CASSQELTGTDGYTF
TRBJ2-5,-,TRBV25-1,-,TGTGCCAGCAGTGTTGGGGGGCTACAGACCCAGTACTTC,CASSVGGLQTQYF
TRBJ2-3,TRBD2,TRBV5-4,-,TGTGCCAGCTCCCAAAAGCGGGGACGCACAGATACGCAGTATTTT,CASSQKRGRTDTQYF
TRBJ2-2,-,TRBV4-3,-,TGCGCCAGCAGCCACACGGCGCGCCGGGGGAACACCGGGGAGCTGTTTTTT,CASSHTARRGNTGELFF
TRBJ2-6,-,TRBV7-2,-,TGTGCCAGCAGCTTAGCGTATCCGGGTCTTGCTGGGGCCAACGTCCTGACTTTC,CASSLAYPGLAGANVLTF
TRBJ2-4,-,TRBV5-1,-,TGCGCCAGCAGCCAAACATCTAGTATAGCCAAAAACATTCAGTACTTC,CASSQTSSIAKNIQYF
TRBJ2-5,-,TRBV5-1,-,TGCGCCAGCAGCCCACAGGGTAGGCAAGAGACCCAGTACTTC,CASSPQGRQETQYF